Shown below are 27 T cell receptor beta chains from a single sample sequenced in a study of cytomegalovirus exposure and HLA in healthy donors. 13 Jbeta primers and 60 Vbeta primers were used for the PCR. Repertoires were generated with immunoSEQ multiplex PCR, while TCRdb's copy carries only in-frame clones and drops some. The table has 150,000 to 200,000 clones, roughly 87% seen once. The sample was PBMCs. Receptors were obtained from a woman in her forties or fifties in good health and CMV-seronegative.

This rearrangement joins TRBV19 to TRBJ1-2; D unresolved. Germline-derived CDR1 and CDR2 are LNHDA and SQIVND (reference sequence). Trimming left V 6 bases short and J 0 bases short, with 14 bases between. This CDR3 has 15 amino acids. CDR3 residues: CASRPMPGTNYGYTF. The DNA for the CDR3 is TGTGCCAGTAGGCCAATGCCCGGGACTAACTATGGCTACACCTTC.

The CDR3 DNA is TGCGCCAGCAGCCTTATGGGGGGGGACACTGAAGCTTTCTTT. Encoded protein: CASSLMGGDTEAFF. This sequence joins TRBV5-1 and TRBJ1-1, with TRBD1 as a possible D gene (5 bases). CDR1 and CDR2 (germline): SGHRS, YFSETQ. CDR3 size: 14 residues. V was trimmed by 4 bases and J by 3 bases, leaving 13 bases between them.

The chain is built from TRBV27 and TRBJ2-1, with 12 bases that match TRBD2. Germline values: CDR1 MNHEY, CDR2 SMNVEV (reference sequence). The CDR3 is made up of 19 amino acids. The V gene end was trimmed by 6 bases and the J gene end by 6 bases; junction bases not matched to a gene: 18. The CDR3 sequence is CASSSTPLAGGPSINEQFF. The CDR3 coding sequence is TGTGCCAGCAGCTCAACGCCTCTAGCGGGGGGGCCCTCCATCAATGAGCAGTTCTTC.

The chain joins TRBV7-9 to TRBJ2-1; D gene unclear. The V end was cut by 1 base, the J end by 6 bases, with 7 bases between. Per the germline V gene, CDR1 is SEHNR and CDR2 is FQNEAQ (reference sequence). CDR3 length: 13 residues. The CDR3 loop is CASSLVNSNEQFF. The CDR3 DNA reads as TGTGCCAGCAGCTTAGTTAATAGCAATGAGCAGTTCTTC.

The chain joins TRBV6-5 to TRBJ2-7; weak D call: TRBD2 (6 bases). Germline lookup yields CDR1 MNHEY and CDR2 SVGAGI. Trimming took 5 bases from V and 2 from J, leaving 16 bases between them. The CDR3 is 15 amino acids. CDR3 in amino acids: CASSPDYLSTYEQYF. CDR3 coding DNA: TGTGCCAGCAGTCCGGACTACCTCTCAACCTACGAGCAGTACTTC.

The rearrangement links TRBV28 to TRBJ2-1; D is possibly TRBD1 (6 bases). With 8 bases removed from V and 4 bases from J, the gap between germline ends came to 15 bases. Germline V CDR1 and CDR2: MDHEN, SYDVKM. The CDR3 totals 14 residues. CDR3 coding DNA: TGTGCCAGCCGAACCCCACAGGGTTACAATGAGCAGTTCTTC. The encoded protein is CASRTPQGYNEQFF.

V and J are TRBV28 and TRBJ2-1; no reliable D call. The ends were cut back, 8 bases at V and 6 bases at J, with 20 bases in the middle. CDR1 and CDR2 from the germline V gene are MDHEN and SYDVKM. This CDR3 spans 15 amino acids. The CDR3 loop is CASRSVAANFNEQFF. CDR3 coding DNA: TGTGCCAGCCGATCGGTAGCAGCCAACTTCAATGAGCAGTTCTTC.

This clone appeared a few times. The V gene is TRBV5-1, the J gene TRBJ2-1; TRBD2 aligns across 9 bases. In germline, CDR1 is SGHRS, CDR2 YFSETQ. V lost 4 bases, J lost 5 bases, and 7 bases stayed unmatched. This CDR3 contains 15 residues. The CDR3 bases are TGCGCCAGCAGCGGGGGGCTAGCGGGAAACAATGAGCAGTTCTTC. Translated, it gives CASSGGLAGNNEQFF.

The chain carries TRBV15 and TRBJ2-1; 9 bases map to TRBD2. The CDR3 has 17 residues. CDR1 LNHNV and CDR2 YYDKDF come from the germline V gene (reference sequence). V shed 0 bases and J 5 bases; nucleotides not matched to a gene: 8. CDR3 DNA: TGTGCCACCAGCAGAGATACGGGCGGGAGGGACGACAATGAGCAGTTCTTC. This encodes CATSRDTGGRDDNEQFF. Variable domain in full (rest from reference TRBV15 and TRBJ2-1): DAMVIQNPRYQVTQFGKPVTLSCSQTLNHNVMYWYQQKSSQAPKLLFHYYDKDFNNEADTPDNFQSRRPNTSFCFLDIRSPGLGDTAMYLCATSRDTGGRDDNEQFFGPGTRLTVL.

J is TRBJ2-5 and V is TRBV5-1, with TRBD2 identical over 8 bases. The length of the CDR3 is 15 residues. Germline values: CDR1 SGHRS, CDR2 YFSETQ. V trimming: 4 bases; J trimming: 7 bases; junction bases outside the gene matches: 12. CDR3 DNA sequence: TGCGCCAGCAGCCCGTTTCCGGGACTAGAAGCGACCCAGTACTTC. This translates into CASSPFPGLEATQYF.

The chain links TRBV7-9 to TRBJ1-4; D is unclear. The germline V gene has CDR1 SEHNR and CDR2 FQNEAQ (reference sequence). The CDR3 is made up of 13 amino acids. The V and J ends lost 5 bases and 16 bases respectively, with 20 bases between them. Here the CDR3 DNA reads TGTGCCAGCAGCCCGTTTTGGGGAAGGGAGCCGTTTTTT. This codes for CASSPFWGREPFF.

This chain connects TRBV7-9 to TRBJ2-2; a possible D gene is TRBD1 (7 bases). This CDR3 spans 19 amino acids. V was cut by 5 bases and J by 6 bases, with 28 bases left in between. Germline V gene lookup returns CDR1 SEHNR and CDR2 FQNEAQ (reference sequence). The CDR3 nucleotides are TGTGCCAGCAGCCCGTTCGGGGGACAGATGGATGTTAGGTCCGGGGAGCTGTTTTTT. Protein sequence: CASSPFGGQMDVRSGELFF.

This rearrangement joins TRBV19 to TRBJ1-3; possible D gene TRBD1, 5 bases. The CDR3 has 14 amino acids. The V and J ends lost 10 bases and 4 bases respectively, with 17 bases between them. The germline gives CDR1 LNHDA, CDR2 SQIVND (reference sequence). This CDR3 is CATRDAAGGNTIYF. The CDR3 DNA is TGTGCCACCAGGGACGCGGCGGGGGGAAACACCATATATTTT.

This chain links TRBV9 with TRBJ1-2, with 9 nucleotides matching TRBD1. The CDR3 is made up of 14 amino acids. CDR1 is SGDLS and CDR2 is YYNGEE in the germline V gene. V gave up 3 bases and J gave up 6 bases; unmatched junction bases: 6. Here the CDR3 reads CASSAQQGANGYTF. CDR3 coding DNA: TGTGCCAGCAGCGCACAACAGGGGGCGAATGGCTACACCTTC.

The chain combines TRBV28 with TRBJ2-1; 8 bases line up with TRBD1. This CDR3 spans 15 amino acids. Germline CDR1 and CDR2: MDHEN and SYDVKM. The junction had 4 bases not matched to a gene; V was cut back by 6 bases and J by 0 bases. CDR3 DNA sequence: TGTGCCAGCAGGGGACAGGTTAGCTCCTACAATGAGCAGTTCTTC. Encoded protein: CASRGQVSSYNEQFF.

This chain joins TRBV4-1 and TRBJ1-2; TRBD1 might be the D (5 bases). The CDR3 is 15 residues long. The germline gives CDR1 MGHRA, CDR2 YSYEKL. The V and J ends lost 1 base and 8 bases respectively, with 17 bases between them. The CDR3 spells CASSQVGGPSGGYTF. For the CDR3, the DNA is TGCGCCAGCAGCCAAGTGGGGGGACCTTCTGGAGGCTACACCTTC.

This clone has just one count. The V and J genes are TRBV15 and TRBJ2-5; 8 bases are a match to TRBD1. Germline V gene data show CDR1 as LNHNV and CDR2 as YYDKDF (reference sequence). This CDR3 contains 16 residues. The ends lost 1 base at V and 1 base at J; junction bases unmatched: 5. CDR3 in amino acids: CATSRVGDRPQETQYF. For the CDR3, the DNA is TGTGCCACCAGCAGAGTAGGGGACAGGCCCCAAGAGACCCAGTACTTC.

The chain has TRBV27 and TRBJ2-2; 11 nucleotides align to TRBD2. The CDR3 has 15 amino acids. Germline V gene lookup returns CDR1 MNHEY and CDR2 SMNVEV (reference sequence). The V segment lost 5 bases and the J segment 6 bases; nucleotides outside the gene matches: 5. CDR3: CASSLLAGGAGELFF. CDR3 DNA sequence: TGTGCCAGCAGTCTTTTAGCGGGAGGGGCCGGGGAGCTGTTTTTT.

The chain carries TRBV7-2 and TRBJ2-3; 7 bases are shared with TRBD1. The CDR3 runs 16 residues. Looked up from germline, CDR1 is SGHTA and CDR2 is FQGNSA. V shed 2 bases and J 2 bases; nucleotides not matched to a gene: 7. The CDR3 DNA reads TGTGCCAGCAGCTTATCTACAGGGGCCACCACAGATACGCAGTATTTT. Protein product: CASSLSTGATTDTQYF.

V gene TRBV11-2 combines with J gene TRBJ2-3; D might be TRBD1 (6 bases). This CDR3 has 17 amino acids. V lost 1 base, J lost 1 base, and 15 bases lay in between. The germline gives CDR1 SGHAT, CDR2 FQNNGV. CDR3 coding DNA: TGTGCCAGCAGCTTAGGACTCGTTACAGGGCGCACAGATACGCAGTATTTT. Protein: CASSLGLVTGRTDTQYF.

The chain employs TRBV6-6 and TRBJ2-1; 8 nucleotides agree with TRBD1. Per germline, CDR1 MNHNY and CDR2 SVGAGI (reference sequence). The CDR3 is made up of 14 amino acids. J gave up 8 bases and V 5 bases, and 8 bases lay outside the gene matches. In DNA form, the CDR3 reads TGTGCCAGCAGTCAGGGGGCAGCCTGGGATGAGCAGTTCTTC. Protein: CASSQGAAWDEQFF.

CDR3 DNA sequence: TGCGCCAGCAGTGATTCGGCAGGGATATACTATGGCTACACCTTC. This encodes CASSDSAGIYYGYTF. J is TRBJ1-2 and V is TRBV10-2; possible D gene TRBD1, 5 bases. This CDR3 region has 15 residues. V shed 3 bases and J shed 3 bases, with 14 bases lying between them. Germline V lookup: CDR1 WSHSY, CDR2 SAAADI.

CDR3 region: CASNLLAGQETQYF. The CDR3 coding sequence is TGTGCCAGCAACCTACTAGCGGGACAAGAGACCCAGTACTTC. V and J are TRBV7-9 and TRBJ2-5, with TRBD2 matching 10 bases. The CDR3 runs 14 residues. Germline V gene sequence: CDR1 SEHNR, CDR2 FQNEAQ (reference sequence). Unmatched junction bases numbered 4, after V lost 7 bases and J lost 2 bases.

The gene calls are TRBV7-9 and TRBJ2-1; D possibly corresponds to TRBD1 (5 bases). This CDR3 is 14 amino acids long. Germline V gene sequence: CDR1 SEHNR, CDR2 FQNEAQ (reference sequence). The V end lost 5 bases, the J end lost 6 bases, and 14 bases lay between the germline ends. The CDR3 nucleotides read TGTGCCAGCAGCCACAGGTCCGGCGCCAATGAGCAGTTCTTC. As protein: CASSHRSGANEQFF.

This chain links TRBV12-5 with TRBJ2-1; 8 bases match TRBD1. V dropped 4 bases and J dropped 10; count of bases not matched to a gene: 6. Germline CDR1 LGHNT, CDR2 FRNRAP. This CDR3 contains 13 residues. CDR3 DNA sequence: TGTGCTAGTGGTTCGACAGGGGCCGGGGAGCAGTTCTTC. As protein: CASGSTGAGEQFF.

The V gene is TRBV25-1, the J gene TRBJ1-5; D not resolved. Germline V gene lookup returns CDR1 MGHDK and CDR2 SYGVNS. With 5 bases removed from V and 4 bases from J, the gap between germline ends came to 6 bases. The CDR3 loop spans 12 amino acids. The CDR3: CASSSLNQPQHF. CDR3 DNA: TGTGCCAGCAGTTCCCTGAATCAGCCCCAGCATTTT.

The CDR3 coding sequence is TGTGCCAGCAGCCCGGGACAGGGGCCACAAGAGACCCAGTACTTC. Protein sequence: CASSPGQGPQETQYF. The chain uses TRBV7-8 and TRBJ2-5, with TRBD1 matching over 10 bases. Germline V gene sequence: CDR1 SGHVS, CDR2 FQNEAQ. This CDR3 comprises 15 residues. J lost 2 bases, V lost 5 bases, and 5 bases had no gene match.